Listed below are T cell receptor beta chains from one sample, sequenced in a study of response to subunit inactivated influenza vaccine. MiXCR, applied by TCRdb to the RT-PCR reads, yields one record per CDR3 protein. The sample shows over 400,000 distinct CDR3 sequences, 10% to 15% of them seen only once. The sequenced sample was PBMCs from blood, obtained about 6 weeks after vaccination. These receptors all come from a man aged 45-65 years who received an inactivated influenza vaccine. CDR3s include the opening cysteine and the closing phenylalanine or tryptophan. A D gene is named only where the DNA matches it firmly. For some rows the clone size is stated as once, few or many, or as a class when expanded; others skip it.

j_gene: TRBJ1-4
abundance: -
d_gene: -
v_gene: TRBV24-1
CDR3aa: CATSEVRAGEKLFF
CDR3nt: TGTGCCACCAGTGAAGTCCGGGCAGGAGAAAAACTGTTTTTT

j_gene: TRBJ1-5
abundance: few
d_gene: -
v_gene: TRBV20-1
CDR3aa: CSARRGDYQPQHF
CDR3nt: TGCAGTGCTAGAAGAGGGGACTATCAGCCCCAGCATTTT

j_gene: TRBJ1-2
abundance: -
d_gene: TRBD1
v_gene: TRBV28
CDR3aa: CASSLPATGYGYGYTF
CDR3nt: TGTGCCAGCAGTTTACCCGCGACAGGGTATGGCTATGGCTACACCTTC

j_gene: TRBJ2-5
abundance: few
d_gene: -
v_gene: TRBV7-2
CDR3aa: CASSRIQETQYF
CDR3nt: TGTGCCAGCAGTCGGATACAAGAGACCCAGTACTTC

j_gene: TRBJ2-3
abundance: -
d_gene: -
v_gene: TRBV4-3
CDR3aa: CASSQDFRGPGTDTQYF
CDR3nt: TGCGCCAGCAGCCAAGATTTCAGGGGCCCGGGTACAGATACGCAGTATTTT

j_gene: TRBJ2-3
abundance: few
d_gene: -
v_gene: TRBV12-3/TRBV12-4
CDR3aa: CASRTSSDTQYF
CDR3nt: TGTGCCAGCAGGACCAGCTCAGATACGCAGTATTTT

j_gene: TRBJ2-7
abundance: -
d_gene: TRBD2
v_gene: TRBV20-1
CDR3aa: CSARGTSWALYEQYF
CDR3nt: TGCAGTGCTAGAGGGACTAGCTGGGCGCTCTACGAGCAGTACTTC

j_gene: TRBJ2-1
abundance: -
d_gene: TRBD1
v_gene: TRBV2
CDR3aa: CASRPSGQDHIFF
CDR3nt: TGTGCCAGCAGACCCAGCGGACAGGATCACATCTTCTTC

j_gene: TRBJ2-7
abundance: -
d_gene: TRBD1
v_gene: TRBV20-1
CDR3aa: CSARTRDRRSSYEQYF
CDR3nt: TGCAGTGCTAGAACTCGGGACAGGAGAAGCTCCTACGAGCAGTACTTC

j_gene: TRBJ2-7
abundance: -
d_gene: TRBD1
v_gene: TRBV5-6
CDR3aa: CASSSGTGHEQYF
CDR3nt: TGTGCCAGCAGCTCCGGGACAGGGCACGAGCAGTACTTC

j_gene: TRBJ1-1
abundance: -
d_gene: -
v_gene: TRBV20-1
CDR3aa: CSANPRVSLMNTEAFF
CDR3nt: TGCAGTGCTAACCCGCGGGTATCTCTTATGAACACTGAAGCTTTCTTT

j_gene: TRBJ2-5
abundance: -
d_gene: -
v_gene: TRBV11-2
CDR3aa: CASNRRERETQYF
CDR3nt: TGTGCCAGCAACAGGCGCGAGAGGGAGACCCAGTACTTC